This T cell receptor beta chain was captured by sequencing in a study of neoadjuvant anti-PD-1 for oral cavity cancer (dated by TCRdb to 2020 to 2023). A note on the overall study: Three to four biweekly doses of nivolumab at 3 mg/kg were mostly administered to patients before curative-intent surgical resection. Patients without progression received a fourth nivolumab dose around day 43 and underwent definitive surgical resection on days 50-56. Under RECIST 1.1, patients with complete response, partial response or stable disease were classed as responders, and patients with progression were classed as non-responders. An approximately 31% response rate was observed in the parent correlative cohort, in which around 12 patients were included. Broader findings and caveats from the paper: Higher pretreatment blood Treg/Th17 ratios correlated with both higher pretreatment blood TCRbeta clonality and lower post-treatment tumor TCRbeta clonality. After neoadjuvant nivolumab, T cell clonality (Gini index) in PBMCs was significantly higher in non-responders than in responders. Only a few patients per response group were included in the TCR analyses, and the authors called for validation in larger cohorts.

The junction carries 8 bases between V and J, which are trimmed by 1 base and 2 bases respectively. The CDR3 holds 14 amino acids from the cysteine to the phenylalanine. Of the read, only the CDR3 DNA is kept; its 42 bases are in frame from base 1. CDR1 and CDR2 are read off the germline V gene (reference sequence) as LNHNV and YYDKDF. This clone was detected only once. Its antigen is not yet known. No per-base quality is available; no much larger clone lies one base away. For deep sequencing, each PBMC sample was run in six replicates, with libraries mostly built from approximately 0.45 ug of input genomic DNA. TCRbeta libraries were prepared with the immunoSEQ hsTCRbeta kit according to the manufacturer's instructions. Sequencing of the completed libraries took place using an Illumina NovaSeq 6000 S4 flow cell after they had been pooled to roughly 2.9 nM. On the study's bioinformatics: The immunoSEQ Analyzer handled quality control and preprocessing of the raw data. The analysis was restricted to productive rearrangements, with each unique CDR3 amino acid sequence defining a clonotype. Repertoire clonality was estimated as the Gini-Simpson index, which was computed with the R package tcR. Student's t test was used to compare Gini indices, and Pearson correlation was used to assess associations with tumor size change. TCRdb retrieved this table from immuneACCESS and kept in-frame rearrangements only. Not all clones are present; in checked studies, unresolved V genes account for under half, and no reason is known for the remainder. That table gives V, J and clone size, and the DNA gave D and trimming. For this sample there are about 14,000 clones; approximately 72% appear just once. The ten largest clonotypes hold 2.8% of the sample.

Taken with the paper, the label for time point translates to: after neoadjuvant nivolumab, at surgical resection. The patients had newly diagnosed stage II-IVA oral cavity squamous cell carcinoma and had not received any prior systemic or radiation treatment. Everyone in the cohort had locally advanced, HPV-negative oral cavity squamous cell carcinoma. Peripheral blood mononuclear cells were analyzed directly and were not maintained or expanded in culture. The samples were obtained from a longitudinal correlative study of a single-arm phase II trial testing neoadjuvant nivolumab in oral cavity squamous cell carcinoma. Genomic DNA-based TCRbeta sequencing was performed on subject-matched pre- and post-treatment PBMCs and tumors from three responders and three non-responders. Peripheral blood mononuclear cells were drawn once before nivolumab treatment and a second time after treatment, when surgery took place. Genomic DNA was isolated from PBMCs using the Maxwell RSC DNA from Cells kit.

The receptor was derived from a person aged 35 to 85 with oral cavity squamous cell carcinoma. Specimen: PBMCs, collected after nivolumab (anti-PD-1) treatment. This chain is built from TRBV15 and TRBJ2-5; there is no confident call for the D gene. The CDR3 protein is CATSRGYGQETQYF. The DNA reads as follows: TGTGCCACCAGCAGAGGGTACGGGCAAGAGACCCAGTACTTC.